This T cell receptor (beta chain) was identified during a study of post-analysis software for immune sequencing data. Prepared TCR beta cDNA libraries contained unique molecular identifiers. TCRdb re-called the PCR reads with MiXCR, one entry per CDR3 protein. The table shows about 560,000 distinct CDR3 sequences, with about 40% occurring only once. This CDR3 has 15 amino acids. Germline CDR1 reads MNHEY; CDR2 reads SVGAGI. The ends were cut back, 6 bases at V and 4 bases at J, with 13 bases in the middle. The study, taken as a whole, reports: Higher frequency in patients than in controls was seen for about five TRBV segments, with TRBV5-6, TRBV5-1 and TRBV20-1 among them. F measure showed strong co-clustering of same-batch samples.

This clonotype has a handful of counts. Its specificity is not known. This TCR came from a girl aged 10 to 17 with multiple sclerosis. What was sequenced was blood. The rearrangement joins TRBV6-5 to TRBJ2-6, with D possibly TRBD1 on 6 matching bases. DNA for the CDR3: TGTGCCAGCAGAGGGGGTAGGTTGGGGGCCAACGTCCTGACTTTC. It yields the protein CASRGGRLGANVLTF.